The source of this T cell receptor (beta chain) is a study of HIV-infected patients and healthy controls. Findings of the study overall: Slight age and sex differences between study cohorts did not explain the diversity differences.

CDR3 length: 15 amino acids. The trim removed 7 bases at V and 2 bases at J, leaving 10 bases unmatched. From germline, CDR1 is SGHAT and CDR2 FQDESV (reference sequence). Whole blood was used without fractionation, so all unsorted peripheral T cells were included. This clonotype occurred many times. Its specificity is not known. Reverse transcription used around 500 ng RNA and constant-region primers for alpha and beta. Separate chain-specific third strand synthesis with multiplexing indices produced the alpha and beta libraries. Each CDR3 protein gets one entry after TCRdb re-called the 5' RACE reads with MiXCR. The data hold around 18,000 distinct CDR3 sequences, with over 9% observed a single time.

Sequencing used blood. The gene calls are TRBV11-1 and TRBJ2-5; TRBD1 matches at 7 bases. The TCR was taken from an adult in good health. CDR3 residues: CASKRGGQDQETQYF. The CDR3 region has the DNA TGTGCCAGCAAGAGAGGGGGCCAAGATCAAGAGACCCAGTACTTC.